This T cell receptor beta chain emerged from a study of control samples from healthy donors and cancer patients. Some clones are missing from TCRdb's copy, which holds only in-frame ones; the method was immunoSEQ multiplex PCR. The table includes approximately 140,000 clones, under 95% detected once. Trimming shortened V by 0 bases and J by 3 bases, and 10 bases separated the two germline ends. CDR3 size: 15 residues. Germline V gene lookup returns CDR1 MGHRA and CDR2 YSYEKL. The chain joins TRBV4-1 to TRBJ2-3; tentatively, D is TRBD1 or TRBD2 (5 bases each). The sequenced material came from blood. This clonotype was sampled from a man younger than 35 in good health. The CDR3 sequence: CASSQDAWGTDTQYF. CDR3 coding DNA: TGCGCCAGCAGCCAAGATGCCTGGGGGACAGATACGCAGTATTTT.